A single sample gave rise to the 8 T cell receptor beta chains below, sequenced in a study of cytomegalovirus exposure and HLA in healthy donors (dated by TCRdb to about 2017). To prepare the library, the immunoSEQ multiplex PCR assay was applied. For the multiplex PCR, a mixture combining 60 forward primers for TCR Vbeta segments and 13 reverse primers for TCR Jbeta segments was used. TCRdb holds this immuneACCESS table with in-frame rearrangements only. Some clones are missing; in checked studies, unresolved V genes explain under half, and the rest has no known cause. This sample holds fewer than 200,000 clones; 70% to 85% were observed only once. The leading ten clones occupy about 2.2% of the sample. Source material: PBMCs. Receptors originate from a man aged 40-50 years in good health and CMV-seronegative.

The chain uses TRBV18 and TRBJ2-7, with D possibly TRBD2 on 5 matching bases. This CDR3 contains 12 residues. Between the trimmed V and J ends, which lost 3 bases and 6 bases, there was a span of 9 bases. CDR1 is KGHSH and CDR2 is LQKENI in the germline V gene. DNA for the CDR3: TGTGCCAGCTCACCCTCGGAGGCCGAGCAGTACTTC. Residues: CASSPSEAEQYF.

V gene TRBV19 combines with J gene TRBJ2-2; 7 positions agree with TRBD1. Trimming at V came to 1 base and at J to 8 bases, leaving 4 bases not matched to a gene. There are 14 residues in the CDR3. Germline V gene sequence: CDR1 LNHDA, CDR2 SQIVND (reference sequence). CDR3 sequence reads: CASSIGGTDGELFF. In DNA, the CDR3 is TGTGCCAGTAGTATAGGAGGGACAGATGGGGAGCTGTTTTTT.

This chain uses TRBV6-6 with TRBJ2-7, with D perhaps TRBD2 (5 bases). Trimming pared 0 bases from V and 12 bases from J, leaving 15 bases between. The CDR3 has 13 residues. In germline, CDR1 is MNHNY, CDR2 SVGAGI (reference sequence). The CDR3 DNA is TGTGCCAGCAGTTACTCGAGTATCGGGGAAGTGTACTTC. As protein: CASSYSSIGEVYF.

The gene calls are TRBV10-3 and TRBJ2-2, with TRBD2 as a possible D gene (5 bases). This CDR3 spans 18 amino acids. Germline lookup yields CDR1 ENHRY and CDR2 SYGVKD. Trimming pared 0 bases from V and 2 bases from J, leaving 16 bases between. CDR3 DNA: TGTGCCATCAGTGAGTCGCGACGGGATTGGGCAAACACCGGGGAGCTGTTTTTT. Translating gives CAISESRRDWANTGELFF.

This chain links TRBV28 with TRBJ2-7; maybe TRBD1 (6 bases). The CDR3 spans 15 residues. V dropped 5 bases and J dropped 3 bases, with 17 bases sitting between them. Germline loops: CDR1 MDHEN, CDR2 SYDVKM. CDR3 in DNA: TGTGCCAGCAGTACTATAGGGGGTGCCTACTACGAGCAGTACTTC. Encoded protein: CASSTIGGAYYEQYF.

In this sample, this clone turned up a few times. The rearrangement joins TRBV5-1 to TRBJ1-5; no firm D call. The CDR3 is 14 amino acids. V was shortened by 0 bases and J by 3 bases, with 7 bases between the two germline ends. Germline CDR1 SGHRS, CDR2 YFSETQ. The CDR3, as DNA: TGCGCCAGCAGCTTGGGCGGGGACAATCAGCCCCAGCATTTT. It is translated as CASSLGGDNQPQHF.

This clone was counted only a few times. The gene calls are TRBV5-4 and TRBJ2-7; D unresolved. Deletions cut 3 bases from V and 3 bases from J, with 25 bases between. The CDR3 is 18 residues long. Per germline, CDR1 SGHNT and CDR2 YYREEE (reference sequence). The CDR3 spells CASSSNLLPPQVHYEQYF. In nucleotides, the CDR3 is TGTGCCAGCAGCTCGAACCTTCTTCCGCCCCAGGTCCACTACGAGCAGTACTTC.

The V and J genes are TRBV6-6 and TRBJ2-7; possibly TRBD2 for D (7 bases). The length of the CDR3 is 16 residues. Trimming left V 0 bases short and J 7 bases short, with 19 bases between. Germline assignment: CDR1 MNHNY and CDR2 SVGAGI (reference sequence). CDR3 sequence: CASSYSTSPGAWEQYF. CDR3 sequence (DNA): TGTGCCAGCAGTTACTCGACTAGCCCGGGGGCCTGGGAGCAGTACTTC.